A single sample gave rise to the 10 T cell receptor beta chains below, sequenced in a study of blood T cell repertoires in COVID-19. TCRdb's copy holds only in-frame clones and misses some; the assay was immunoSEQ multiplex PCR. This sample has roughly 370,000 clones, with around nine tenths found just once. Source material: PBMCs or T cells enriched from blood (not recorded which). These receptors all come from a woman aged 45-59 years who had recovered from COVID-19.

V and J are TRBV9 and TRBJ1-2, with 7 bases identical to TRBD1. This CDR3 comprises 15 residues. Looked up from germline, CDR1 is SGDLS and CDR2 is YYNGEE. With 6 bases clipped from V and 4 bases from J, the junction kept 12 bases outside the gene matches. As DNA, the CDR3 is TGTGCCAGCACCCCCGGGTGGGACAGCCCCTATGGCTACACCTTC. The encoded protein is CASTPGWDSPYGYTF.

The chain links TRBV19 to TRBJ2-3; 8 nucleotides agree with TRBD2. Germline CDR1 reads LNHDA; CDR2 reads SQIVND (reference sequence). J lost 5 bases, V lost 4 bases, and 11 bases had no gene match. The CDR3 is 16 amino acids. CDR3 sequence: CASSKAGGGPRDTQYF. As DNA, the CDR3 is TGTGCCAGTAGTAAAGCCGGGGGGGGGCCTAGAGATACGCAGTATTTT.

J is TRBJ1-1 and V is TRBV18; D might be TRBD1 (6 bases). The CDR3 sequence is 15 residues long. CDR1 is KGHSH, CDR2 LQKENI, per germline. Trimming removed 1 base from V and 0 bases from J, with 9 bases in between. CDR3 sequence reads: CASSPLTGLNTEAFF. Written as DNA, the CDR3 is TGTGCCAGCTCACCACTTACAGGGTTGAACACTGAAGCTTTCTTT.

V gene TRBV6-5 combines with J gene TRBJ1-5; D is possibly TRBD1 (6 bases). V was pared by 9 bases and J by 6 bases, with 12 bases between. There are 12 residues in the CDR3. Germline CDR1 is MNHEY and CDR2 is SVGAGI. The CDR3 is CASHRAGQPQHF. The CDR3 nucleotides are TGTGCCAGTCACAGGGCTGGTCAGCCCCAGCATTTT.

The chain combines TRBV3-1 (or the pseudogene TRBV3-2) with TRBJ1-4; tentative D call: TRBD1 (6 bases). CDR3 size: 16 residues. V lost 0 bases to trimming and J lost 7 bases, with 15 bases between them. CDR1 LGHDT and CDR2 YNNKEL come from the germline V gene (reference sequence). This CDR3 reads CASSQETTGRGEKLFF. CDR3 nucleotide sequence: TGTGCCAGCAGCCAAGAAACTACAGGGAGGGGTGAAAAACTGTTTTTT.

The gene calls are TRBV18 and TRBJ1-3; D call uncertain. Trimming stripped 0 bases from V and 0 bases from J, with 15 bases between. CDR3 size: 18 residues. Germline V gives CDR1 KGHSH, CDR2 LQKENI. CDR3: CASSPPGLGSISGNTIYF. CDR3 bases: TGTGCCAGCTCACCACCTGGACTGGGGTCAATCTCTGGAAACACCATATATTTT.

The chain employs TRBV29-1 and TRBJ1-3; no clear D. V lost 7 bases and J 0 bases, leaving 13 bases between the germline ends. There are 14 residues in the CDR3. Germline assignment: CDR1 SQVTM and CDR2 ANQGSEA. CDR3 loop: CSARTGSSGNTIYF. The CDR3 region has the DNA TGCAGCGCCAGGACGGGGAGCTCTGGAAACACCATATATTTT.

The rearrangement links TRBV7-9 to TRBJ2-5; tentatively, D is TRBD1 (6 bases). The germline gives CDR1 SEHNR, CDR2 FQNEAQ (reference sequence). Trimming took off 4 bases at V and 3 bases at J, with 15 bases between the two ends. The CDR3 runs 15 residues. This CDR3 is CASSSLTRQEETQYF. CDR3 nucleotides: TGTGCCAGCAGCTCTTTAACCCGACAGGAAGAGACCCAGTACTTC.

The J gene is TRBJ2-1, the V gene TRBV4-2, with D hard to call. Trimming took off 1 base at V and 2 bases at J, with 6 bases between the two ends. Germline-derived CDR1 and CDR2 are LGHNA and YNFKEQ. CDR3 length equals 14 residues. This chain's CDR3 is CASSQGIAYNEQFF. The CDR3 DNA is TGTGCCAGCAGCCAAGGCATAGCCTACAATGAGCAGTTCTTC.

V is TRBV18 and J is TRBJ2-3; D uncertain. The CDR3 runs to 15 residues. Germline lookup yields CDR1 KGHSH and CDR2 LQKENI. Trimming removed 2 bases from V and 4 bases from J, with 13 bases in between. This CDR3 reads CASSPAPPPADTQYF. DNA of the CDR3: TGTGCCAGCTCACCAGCACCCCCCCCGGCAGATACGCAGTATTTT. The full variable domain, completed using reference TRBV18 and TRBJ2-3, is NAGVMQNPRHLVRRRGQEARLRCSPMKGHSHVYWYRQLPEEGLKFMVYLQKENIIDESGMPKERFSAEFPKEGPSILRIQQVVRGDSAAYFCASSPAPPPADTQYFGPGTRLTVL.